This TCR beta chain was recorded in a study of cytomegalovirus exposure and HLA in healthy donors. Study at large: Researchers found that around 80% of almost 400 genotyped donors fell within the Caucasian-associated ancestry cluster. Study-level points and caveats: Cytomegalovirus association was assigned to under 200 TCR beta chains. It was in a later analysis that TCR association rates were seen to vary by HLA locus, highest for DRB1 and lowest for HLA-C.

CDR1 and CDR2 (germline): KGHSH, LQKENI. V was cut by 9 bases and J by 7 bases, with 19 bases left in between. The CDR3 contains 14 residues. Healthy individuals who donated bone marrow served as the donors. Details on this clone: The antigen remains unidentified.

Primers included in the PCR were 60 Vbeta and 13 Jbeta primers. Data came from immunoSEQ multiplex PCR; TCRdb stores just in-frame clones and leaves some out. The data hold under 65,000 clones, with around three quarters observed a single time. The chain combines TRBV18 with TRBJ1-3, with D maybe TRBD1 (5 bases). The sequenced material came from PBMCs. This receptor was identified in a man aged 25-45 years in good health and CMV-seropositive. The DNA of the CDR3 is TGTGCCAGTCGCCGGGACGGGGAGGGGAACACCATATATTTT. Amino acids: CASRRDGEGNTIYF.